Each of the 20 T cell receptor beta chains below was sequenced from the same sample in a study of response to subunit inactivated influenza vaccine. MiXCR, run by TCRdb on the RT-PCR reads, gives a single entry per CDR3 protein. The table lists hundreds of thousands of distinct CDR3 sequences, approximately 14% of them singletons, with more than 9% in the top ten. The specimen was PBMCs from blood, collected 11 to 12 days after vaccination. These receptors came from a man aged 45-60 years who received an inactivated influenza vaccine.

This clonotype was counted a few times. V is TRBV7-9 and J is TRBJ2-3, with TRBD2 matching over 7 bases. Germline V gene data show CDR1 as SEHNR and CDR2 as FQNEAQ (reference sequence). With 5 bases clipped from V and 5 bases from J, the junction kept 10 bases outside the gene matches. There are 15 residues in the CDR3. The CDR3 DNA reads as TGTGCCAGCAGCCACCTGAGCGGGGCAGTAGATACGCAGTATTTT. It specifies CASSHLSGAVDTQYF.

The chain couples TRBV7-2 to TRBJ2-7; D might be TRBD1 (5 bases). From germline, CDR1 is SGHTA and CDR2 FQGNSA. The CDR3 length is 13 residues. V lost 3 bases and J 7 bases, leaving 13 bases between the germline ends. The CDR3 region is CASSFVGAREQYF. The CDR3 DNA reads as TGTGCCAGCAGCTTTGTTGGGGCGCGAGAGCAGTACTTC.

This clonotype was seen a handful of times. The gene calls are TRBV4-2 and TRBJ1-1; perhaps TRBD1 as D (5 bases). This CDR3 is built from 15 residues. V lost 2 bases, J lost 0 bases, and 10 bases lay in between. Looked up from germline, CDR1 is LGHNA and CDR2 is YNFKEQ. CDR3 loop: CASSQIQGMNTEAFF. DNA for the CDR3: TGTGCCAGCAGCCAAATTCAGGGTATGAACACTGAAGCTTTCTTT.

J is TRBJ2-5 and V is TRBV7-2; TRBD1 aligns across 8 bases. Germline CDR1 is SGHTA and CDR2 is FQGNSA. Trimming removed 5 bases from V and 5 bases from J; junction bases left unmatched: 4. The CDR3 is 13 residues long. CDR3 region: CASSQTGAETQYF. The DNA of the CDR3 is TGTGCCAGCAGCCAGACAGGGGCCGAGACCCAGTACTTC.

This rearrangement joins TRBV12-3 or TRBV12-4 to TRBJ2-7; TRBD2 is a possible D gene (5 bases). The length of the CDR3 is 13 residues. V was shortened by 6 bases and J by 3 bases, with 12 bases between the two germline ends. The CDR3 here is CASRRLLLYEQYF. In nucleotides, the CDR3 is TGTGCCAGCAGGAGACTACTCCTCTACGAGCAGTACTTC.

This sequence joins TRBV6-5 and TRBJ2-7; D remains ambiguous. The CDR3 runs 15 residues. Germline V gene sequence: CDR1 MNHEY, CDR2 SVGAGI. V lost 2 bases, J lost 2 bases, and 13 bases lay in between. This CDR3 is CASSYPAIGTYEQYF. CDR3 DNA: TGTGCCAGCAGTTACCCCGCGATTGGGACCTACGAGCAGTACTTC.

This clonotype was counted only a few times. The rearrangement uses TRBV11-2 and TRBJ2-7; D is perhaps TRBD1 or TRBD2 (6 bases each). Germline V lookup: CDR1 SGHAT, CDR2 FQNNGV. V lost 5 bases, J lost 4 bases, and 15 bases lay in between. This CDR3 contains 14 residues. CDR3 amino acids: CASSTQKGGYEQYF. The CDR3 coding sequence is TGTGCCAGCAGCACTCAAAAGGGGGGATACGAGCAGTACTTC. The complete variable domain, with remaining parts taken from reference TRBV11-2 and TRBJ2-7, reads EAGVAQSPRYKIIEKRQSVAFWCNPISGHATLYWYQQILGQGPKLLIQFQNNGVVDDSQLPKDRFSAERLKGVDSTLKIQPAKLEDSAVYLCASSTQKGGYEQYFGPGTRLTVT.

This sequence joins TRBV12-3 or TRBV12-4 and TRBJ1-2; no clear D gene. Trimming took off 3 bases at V and 8 bases at J, with 13 bases between the two ends. The length of the CDR3 is 13 residues. The CDR3, as DNA: TGTGCCAGCAGTTTTGGGGTTGAGTTCGGCTACACCTTC. Amino acid sequence: CASSFGVEFGYTF.

The sample holds a few counts of this clonotype. The chain is built from TRBV4-2 and TRBJ2-7; TRBD2 aligns across 14 bases. This CDR3 comprises 19 residues. From germline, CDR1 is LGHNA and CDR2 YNFKEQ. Germline trimming cut 2 bases from V and 0 bases from J; bases unmatched to any gene: 9. The CDR3 reads CASSQQMTSGRAASYEQYF. In nucleotides, the CDR3 is TGTGCCAGCAGCCAACAGATGACTAGCGGGAGGGCCGCCTCCTACGAGCAGTACTTC.

This clonotype was recorded a few times. The rearrangement links TRBV10-2 to TRBJ2-5, with 9 bases identical to TRBD2. V lost 6 bases and J lost 5; bases outside the gene matches: 10. CDR1 and CDR2 from the germline V gene are WSHSY and SAAADI. The CDR3 consists of 15 residues. The chain's CDR3 is CASSENGSGGETQYF. The CDR3 DNA sequence: TGCGCCAGCAGCGAAAATGGTAGCGGGGGCGAGACCCAGTACTTC.

The chain links TRBV5-4 to TRBJ1-1; perhaps TRBD1 as D (5 bases). Per germline, CDR1 SGHNT and CDR2 YYREEE (reference sequence). The CDR3 runs 15 residues. V shed 4 bases and J shed 1 base, with 14 bases lying between them. The CDR3 here is CASSADKGKNTEAFF. CDR3 DNA sequence: TGTGCCAGCAGCGCTGACAAGGGGAAGAACACTGAAGCTTTCTTT.

In its sample, this clonotype was seen a few times. The chain combines TRBV6-1 with TRBJ2-2; D remains unclear. Trimming took 7 bases from V and 1 from J, leaving 10 bases between them. The CDR3 length is 14 residues. Germline CDR1 reads MNHNS; CDR2 reads SASEGT. The chain's CDR3 is CASTTARNTGELFF. CDR3 bases: TGTGCCAGCACCACAGCAAGGAACACCGGGGAGCTGTTTTTT.

In its sample, this clonotype was seen a few times. The V call is TRBV28, the J call TRBJ2-2, with a tentative D call TRBD1 (5 bases). V was trimmed by 8 bases and J by 2 bases, leaving 15 bases between them. CDR3 length equals 15 residues. CDR1 and CDR2 (germline): MDHEN, SYDVKM. CDR3 bases: TGTGCCAGCGACAGCCCTGGGGTAAACACCGGGGAGCTGTTTTTT. It codes for CASDSPGVNTGELFF.

The rearrangement links TRBV20-1 to TRBJ2-1, with D perhaps TRBD1 or TRBD2 (7 bases each). From germline, CDR1 is DFQATT and CDR2 SNEGSKA (reference sequence). V was trimmed by 6 bases and J by 6 bases, leaving 21 bases between them. The CDR3 loop spans 15 amino acids. CDR3 bases: TGCAGTGCGTCCAGGGGGGGAGGGTACGTCAATGAGCAGTTCTTC. As protein: CSASRGGGYVNEQFF.

This clonotype was counted between two and nine times. The chain recombines TRBV7-9 with TRBJ2-7; 10 nucleotides match TRBD1. This CDR3 has 15 residues. Trimming removed 3 bases from V and 6 bases from J; junction bases left unmatched: 8. Per the germline V gene, CDR1 is SEHNR and CDR2 is FQNEAQ (reference sequence). CDR3 coding DNA: TGTGCCAGCAGCTTCCCACGGGACAGGGGAGGCGAGCAGTACTTC. This gives the protein CASSFPRDRGGEQYF.

In this sample, this clonotype turned up a few times. The chain recombines TRBV5-1 with TRBJ1-5, with 10 nucleotides matching TRBD1. The germline gives CDR1 SGHRS, CDR2 YFSETQ. Losses at the gene ends were 9 bases for V and 1 base for J; bases not matched to a gene: 10. The CDR3 is 16 residues long. CDR3 sequence: CANGQGDTSSNQPQHF. The CDR3 bases are TGCGCCAACGGACAGGGGGACACTTCGAGCAATCAGCCCCAGCATTTT.

The genes are TRBV12-3 or TRBV12-4 and TRBJ2-3; TRBD1 matches 10 bases. V was pared by 3 bases and J by 8 bases, with 8 bases of the junction left unmatched. The CDR3 is 15 amino acids. The CDR3 here is CASSFETGGLVTQYF. In DNA form, the CDR3 reads TGTGCCAGCAGTTTTGAGACAGGGGGCTTGGTTACGCAGTATTTT.

The V gene is TRBV7-2, the J gene TRBJ2-7; perhaps TRBD2 as D (5 bases). The V and J ends lost 3 bases and 10 bases respectively, with 13 bases between them. This CDR3 has 12 amino acids. Germline-derived CDR1 and CDR2 are SGHTA and FQGNSA. The chain's CDR3 is CASSFEGRLQYF. The CDR3 region has the DNA TGTGCCAGCAGCTTCGAAGGTAGACTACAGTACTTC.

V gene TRBV5-1 combines with J gene TRBJ2-2; 7 nucleotides line up with TRBD2. Trimming took 7 bases from V and 3 from J; bases not matched to a gene: 6. This CDR3 has 14 amino acids. In germline, CDR1 is SGHRS, CDR2 YFSETQ. The CDR3 DNA sequence: TGCGCCAGCCGTGTGGGGGGGGACACCGGGGAGCTGTTTTTT. This gives the protein CASRVGGDTGELFF.

The chain employs TRBV5-1 and TRBJ2-1; TRBD2 might be the D (10 bases). This CDR3 is 20 amino acids long. Trimming pared 4 bases from V and 5 bases from J, leaving 31 bases between. CDR1 and CDR2 (germline): SGHRS, YFSETQ. This CDR3 reads CASSLTGGFLAGVGNNEQFF. CDR3 nucleotide sequence: TGCGCCAGCAGCCTGACAGGGGGATTTCTAGCGGGAGTCGGGAACAATGAGCAGTTCTTC.